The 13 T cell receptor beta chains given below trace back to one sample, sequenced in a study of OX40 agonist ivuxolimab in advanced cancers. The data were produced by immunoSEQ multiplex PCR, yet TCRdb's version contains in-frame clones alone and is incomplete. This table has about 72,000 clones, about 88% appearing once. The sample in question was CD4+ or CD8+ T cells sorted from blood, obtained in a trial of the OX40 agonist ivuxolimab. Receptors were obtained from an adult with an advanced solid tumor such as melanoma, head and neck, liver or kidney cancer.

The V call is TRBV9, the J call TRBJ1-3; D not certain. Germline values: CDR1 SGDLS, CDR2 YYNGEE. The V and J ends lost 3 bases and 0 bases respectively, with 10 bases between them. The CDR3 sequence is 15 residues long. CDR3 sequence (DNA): TGTGCCAGCAGCGCAGGCGTTCGCTCTGGAAACACCATATATTTT. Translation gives CASSAGVRSGNTIYF.

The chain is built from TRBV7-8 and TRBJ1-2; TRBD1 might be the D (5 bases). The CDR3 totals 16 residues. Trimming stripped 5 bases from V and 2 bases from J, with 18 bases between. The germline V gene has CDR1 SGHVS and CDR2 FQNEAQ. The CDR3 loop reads CASSDPRGRGNYGYTF. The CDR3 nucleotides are TGTGCCAGCAGCGATCCTCGGGGCAGAGGAAACTATGGCTACACCTTC.

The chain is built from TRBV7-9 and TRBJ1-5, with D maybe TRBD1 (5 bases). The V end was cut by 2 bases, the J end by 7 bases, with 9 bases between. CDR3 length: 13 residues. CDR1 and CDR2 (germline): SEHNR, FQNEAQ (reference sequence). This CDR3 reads CASSLRQSQPQHF. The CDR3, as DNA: TGTGCCAGCAGCTTAAGACAGAGCCAGCCCCAGCATTTT.

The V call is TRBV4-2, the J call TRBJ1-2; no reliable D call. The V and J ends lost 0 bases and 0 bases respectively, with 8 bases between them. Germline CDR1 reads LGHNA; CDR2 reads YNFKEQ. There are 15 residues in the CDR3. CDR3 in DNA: TGTGCCAGCAGCCAAGATGTCGGTACTAACTATGGCTACACCTTC. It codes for CASSQDVGTNYGYTF.

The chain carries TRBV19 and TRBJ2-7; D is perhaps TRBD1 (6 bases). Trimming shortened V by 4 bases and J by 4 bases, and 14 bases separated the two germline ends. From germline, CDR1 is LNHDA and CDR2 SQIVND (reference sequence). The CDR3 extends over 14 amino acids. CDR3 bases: TGTGCCAGTAGTAGGGACGGGACAAAGTACGAGCAGTACTTC. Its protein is CASSRDGTKYEQYF.

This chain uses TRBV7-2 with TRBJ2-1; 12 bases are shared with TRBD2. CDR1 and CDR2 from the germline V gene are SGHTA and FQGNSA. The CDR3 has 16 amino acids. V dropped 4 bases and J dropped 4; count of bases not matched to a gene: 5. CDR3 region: CASSSLGLAGYNEQFF. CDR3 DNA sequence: TGTGCCAGCAGCTCTTTAGGACTAGCGGGGTACAATGAGCAGTTCTTC. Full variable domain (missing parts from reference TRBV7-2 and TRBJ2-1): GAGVSQSPSNKVTEKGKDVELRCDPISGHTALYWYRQSLGQGLEFLIYFQGNSAPDKSGLPSDRFSAERTGGSVSTLTIQRTQQEDSAVYLCASSSLGLAGYNEQFFGPGTRLTVL.

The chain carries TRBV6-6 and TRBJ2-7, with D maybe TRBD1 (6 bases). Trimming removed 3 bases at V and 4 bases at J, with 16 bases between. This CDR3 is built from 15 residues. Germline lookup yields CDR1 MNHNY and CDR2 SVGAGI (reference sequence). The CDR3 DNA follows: TGTGCCAGCAGTTATACCGGACAGCCAAAGTACGAGCAGTACTTC. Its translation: CASSYTGQPKYEQYF.

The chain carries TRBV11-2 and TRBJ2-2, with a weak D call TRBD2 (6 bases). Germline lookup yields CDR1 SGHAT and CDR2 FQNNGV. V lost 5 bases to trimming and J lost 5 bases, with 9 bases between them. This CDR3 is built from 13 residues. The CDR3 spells CASSPGGTGELFF. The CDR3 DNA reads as TGTGCCAGCAGCCCTGGAGGGACCGGGGAGCTGTTTTTT.

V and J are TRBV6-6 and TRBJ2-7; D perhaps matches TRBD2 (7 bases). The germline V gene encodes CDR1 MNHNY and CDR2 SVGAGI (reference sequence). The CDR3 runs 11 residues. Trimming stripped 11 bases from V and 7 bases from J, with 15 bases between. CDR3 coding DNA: TGTGCCGCCCGGGGGGCAAGGGAGCAGTACTTC. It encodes CAARGAREQYF.

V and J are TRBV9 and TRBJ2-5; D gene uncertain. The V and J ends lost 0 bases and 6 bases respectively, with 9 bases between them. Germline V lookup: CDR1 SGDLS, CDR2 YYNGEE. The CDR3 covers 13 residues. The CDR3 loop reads CASSVDELQTQYF. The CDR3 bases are TGTGCCAGCAGCGTAGATGAGTTGCAGACCCAGTACTTC.

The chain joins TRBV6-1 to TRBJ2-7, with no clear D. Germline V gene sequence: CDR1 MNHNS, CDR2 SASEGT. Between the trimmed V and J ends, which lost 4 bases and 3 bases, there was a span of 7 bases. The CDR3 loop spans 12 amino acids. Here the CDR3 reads CASSVARYEQYF. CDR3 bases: TGTGCCAGCAGTGTTGCTCGCTACGAGCAGTACTTC.

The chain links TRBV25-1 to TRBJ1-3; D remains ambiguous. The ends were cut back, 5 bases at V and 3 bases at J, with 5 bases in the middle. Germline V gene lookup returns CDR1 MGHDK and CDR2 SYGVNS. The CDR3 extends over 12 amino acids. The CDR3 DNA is TGTGCCAGCAGTTTTCTTGGAAACACCATATATTTT. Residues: CASSFLGNTIYF.

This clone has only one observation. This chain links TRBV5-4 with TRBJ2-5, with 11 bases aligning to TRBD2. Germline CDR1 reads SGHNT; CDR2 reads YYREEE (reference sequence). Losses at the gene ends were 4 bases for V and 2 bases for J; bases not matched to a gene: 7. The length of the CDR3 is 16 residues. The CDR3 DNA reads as TGTGCCAGCAGCCCAAGGACTAGCGGGTCTCAAGAGACCCAGTACTTC. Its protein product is CASSPRTSGSQETQYF.